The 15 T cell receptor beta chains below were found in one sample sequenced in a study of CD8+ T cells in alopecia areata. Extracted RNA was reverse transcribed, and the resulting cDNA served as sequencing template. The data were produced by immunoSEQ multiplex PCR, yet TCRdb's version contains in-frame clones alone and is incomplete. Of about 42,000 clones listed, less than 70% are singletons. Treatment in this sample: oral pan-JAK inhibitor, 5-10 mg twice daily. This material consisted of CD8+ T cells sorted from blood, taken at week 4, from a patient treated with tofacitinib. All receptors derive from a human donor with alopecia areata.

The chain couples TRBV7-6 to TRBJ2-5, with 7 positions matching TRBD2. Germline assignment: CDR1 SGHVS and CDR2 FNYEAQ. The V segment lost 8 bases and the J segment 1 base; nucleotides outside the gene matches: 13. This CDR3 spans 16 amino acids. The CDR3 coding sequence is TGTGCCAGCCACCAGAACCCGGGGGGTCGCCAAGAGACCCAGTACTTC. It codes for CASHQNPGGRQETQYF. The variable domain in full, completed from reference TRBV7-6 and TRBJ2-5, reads GAGVSQSPRYKVTKRGQDVALRCDPISGHVSLYWYRQALGQGPEFLTYFNYEAQQDKSGLPNDRFSAERPEGSISTLTIQRTEQRDSAMYRCASHQNPGGRQETQYFGPGTRLLVL.

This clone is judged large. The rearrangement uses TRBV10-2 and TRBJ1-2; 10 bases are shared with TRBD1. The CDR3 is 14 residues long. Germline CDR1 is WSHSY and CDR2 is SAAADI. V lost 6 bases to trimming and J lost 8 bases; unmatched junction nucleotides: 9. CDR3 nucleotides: TGCGCCAGCAGCCTTGACAGGGGGCGGAGAGGCTACACCTTC. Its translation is CASSLDRGRRGYTF.

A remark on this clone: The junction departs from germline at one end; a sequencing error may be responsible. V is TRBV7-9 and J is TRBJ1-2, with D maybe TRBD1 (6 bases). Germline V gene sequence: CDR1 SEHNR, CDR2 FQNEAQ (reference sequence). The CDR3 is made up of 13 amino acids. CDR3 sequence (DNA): TGTGCCAGCACCTTAGGGGGAAACTATGGCTACACCTTC. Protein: CASTLGGNYGYTF.

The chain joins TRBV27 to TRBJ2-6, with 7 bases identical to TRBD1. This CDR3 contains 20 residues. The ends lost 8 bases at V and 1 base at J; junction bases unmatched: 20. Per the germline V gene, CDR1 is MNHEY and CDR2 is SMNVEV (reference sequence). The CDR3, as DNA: TGTGCCAGCGGATCACCCGAAGACAGGGTTCATCTTTCTGGGGCCAACGTCCTGACTTTC. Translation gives CASGSPEDRVHLSGANVLTF.

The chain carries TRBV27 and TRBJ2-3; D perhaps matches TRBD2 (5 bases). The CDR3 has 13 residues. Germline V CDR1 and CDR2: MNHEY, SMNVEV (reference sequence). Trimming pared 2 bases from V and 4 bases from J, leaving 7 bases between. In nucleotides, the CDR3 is TGTGCCAGCAGTTTACCGGGGTCAGATACGCAGTATTTT. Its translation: CASSLPGSDTQYF.

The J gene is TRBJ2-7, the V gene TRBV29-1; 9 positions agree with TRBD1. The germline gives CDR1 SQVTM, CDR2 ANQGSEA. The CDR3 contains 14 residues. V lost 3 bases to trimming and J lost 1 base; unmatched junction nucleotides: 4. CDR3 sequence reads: CSVDLGQGSYEQYF. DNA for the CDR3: TGCAGCGTTGATCTGGGACAGGGATCCTACGAGCAGTACTTC.

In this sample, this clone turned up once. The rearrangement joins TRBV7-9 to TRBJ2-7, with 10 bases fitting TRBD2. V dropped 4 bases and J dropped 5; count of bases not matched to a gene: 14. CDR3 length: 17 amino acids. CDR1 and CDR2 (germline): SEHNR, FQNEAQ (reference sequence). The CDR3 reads CASSSPPSLAGGHEQYF. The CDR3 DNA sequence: TGTGCCAGCAGCTCCCCTCCCTCTTTAGCGGGGGGCCACGAGCAGTACTTC.

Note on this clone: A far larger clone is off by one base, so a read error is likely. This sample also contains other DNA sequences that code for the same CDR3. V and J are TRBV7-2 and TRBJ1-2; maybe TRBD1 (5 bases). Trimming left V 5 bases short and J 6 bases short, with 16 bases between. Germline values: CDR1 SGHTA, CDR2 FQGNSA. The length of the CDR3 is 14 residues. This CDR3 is CASSQTAGRHGYTF. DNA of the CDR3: TGTGCCAGCAGCCAAACGGCAGGGAGGCATGGCTACACCTTC.

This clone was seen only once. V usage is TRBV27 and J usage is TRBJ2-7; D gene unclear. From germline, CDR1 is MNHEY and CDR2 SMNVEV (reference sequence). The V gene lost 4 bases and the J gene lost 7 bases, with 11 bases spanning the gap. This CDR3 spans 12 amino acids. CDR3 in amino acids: CASSSGPLEQYF. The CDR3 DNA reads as TGTGCCAGCAGTTCGGGCCCCCTGGAGCAGTACTTC.

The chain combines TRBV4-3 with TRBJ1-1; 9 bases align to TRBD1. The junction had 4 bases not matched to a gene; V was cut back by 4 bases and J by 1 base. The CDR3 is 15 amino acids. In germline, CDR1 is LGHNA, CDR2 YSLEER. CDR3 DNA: TGCGCCAGCAGCCCAGGACAGGGGAGGAACACTGAAGCTTTCTTT. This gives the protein CASSPGQGRNTEAFF.

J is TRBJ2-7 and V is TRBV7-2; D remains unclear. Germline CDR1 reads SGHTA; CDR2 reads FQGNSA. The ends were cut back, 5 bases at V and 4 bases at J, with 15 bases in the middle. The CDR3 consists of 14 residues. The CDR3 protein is CASSPGPTTYEQYF. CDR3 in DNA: TGTGCCAGCAGCCCCGGGCCAACCACTTACGAGCAGTACTTC. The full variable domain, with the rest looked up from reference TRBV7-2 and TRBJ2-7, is GAGVSQSPSNKVTEKGKDVELRCDPISGHTALYWYRQSLGQGLEFLIYFQGNSAPDKSGLPSDRFSAERTGGSVSTLTIQRTQQEDSAVYLCASSPGPTTYEQYFGPGTRLTVT.

The DNA of the CDR3 is TGTGCCAGCAGCCCAACACCGCATGAAGCTTTCTTT. Its translation: CASSPTPHEAFF. The V and J genes are TRBV7-9 and TRBJ1-1; D is unclear. The CDR3 has 12 residues. V shed 5 bases and J shed 7 bases, with 11 bases lying between them. Germline CDR1 is SEHNR and CDR2 is FQNEAQ (reference sequence). The full variable domain, its missing parts supplied by reference TRBV7-9 and TRBJ1-1, is DTGVSQNPRHKITKRGQNVTFRCDPISEHNRLYWYRQTLGQGPEFLTYFQNEAQLEKSRLLSDRFSAERPKGSFSTLEIQRTEQGDSAMYLCASSPTPHEAFFGQGTRLTVV.

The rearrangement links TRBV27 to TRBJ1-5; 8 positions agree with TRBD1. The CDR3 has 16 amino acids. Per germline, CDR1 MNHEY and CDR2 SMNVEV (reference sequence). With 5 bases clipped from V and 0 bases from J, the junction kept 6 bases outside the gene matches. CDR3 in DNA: TGTGCCAGCAGTCCCTCGACAGGGGATAGCAATCAGCCCCAGCATTTT. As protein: CASSPSTGDSNQPQHF.

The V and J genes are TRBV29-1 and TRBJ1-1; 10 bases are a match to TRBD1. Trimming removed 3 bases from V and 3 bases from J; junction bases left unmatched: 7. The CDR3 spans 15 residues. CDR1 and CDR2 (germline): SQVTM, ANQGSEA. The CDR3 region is CSVDGTGAVHTEAFF. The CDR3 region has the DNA TGCAGCGTTGACGGGACAGGGGCGGTACACACTGAAGCTTTCTTT.

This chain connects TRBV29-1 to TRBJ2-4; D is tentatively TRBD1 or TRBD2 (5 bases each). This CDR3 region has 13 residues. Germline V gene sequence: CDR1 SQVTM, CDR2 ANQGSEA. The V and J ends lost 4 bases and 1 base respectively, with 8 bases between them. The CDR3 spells CSVAREAKNIQYF. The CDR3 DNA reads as TGCAGCGTTGCCAGGGAGGCCAAAAACATTCAGTACTTC.